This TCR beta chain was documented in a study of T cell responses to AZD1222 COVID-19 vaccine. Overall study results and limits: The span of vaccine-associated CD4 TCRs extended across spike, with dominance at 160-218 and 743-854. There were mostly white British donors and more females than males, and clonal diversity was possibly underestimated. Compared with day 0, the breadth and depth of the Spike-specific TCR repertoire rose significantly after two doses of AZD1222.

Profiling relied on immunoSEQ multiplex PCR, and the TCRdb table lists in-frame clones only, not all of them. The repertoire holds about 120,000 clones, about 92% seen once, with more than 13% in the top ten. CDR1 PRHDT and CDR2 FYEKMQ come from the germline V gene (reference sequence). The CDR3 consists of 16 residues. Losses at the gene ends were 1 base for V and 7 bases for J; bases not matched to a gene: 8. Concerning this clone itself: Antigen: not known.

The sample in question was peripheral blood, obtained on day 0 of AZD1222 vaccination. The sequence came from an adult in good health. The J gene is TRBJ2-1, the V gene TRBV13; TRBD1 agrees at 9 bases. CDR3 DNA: TGTGCCAGCAGCTTAGTGCTCGGGACAGGGCGGAATGAGCAGTTCTTC. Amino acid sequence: CASSLVLGTGRNEQFF.